Below are 21 T cell receptor beta chains sequenced from a single sample in a study of memory CD4+ T cells and cytomegalovirus serostatus. Clones were read by immunoSEQ multiplex PCR, and TCRdb kept only the in-frame ones, dropping some. Of around 44,000 clones detected, just under 80% appear once; the ten largest clones hold roughly 0.5%. The sort gate was single viable CD3+CD4+CD8-CD45RO+ cells for memory CD4+ T cells. The sample comprised memory CD4+ T cells from blood. Receptor source: an adult in good health and CMV-seronegative.

This clone was counted a few times. This chain uses TRBV12-5 with TRBJ1-5; D not certain. Germline values: CDR1 LGHNT, CDR2 FRNRAP. The CDR3 covers 17 residues. V lost 4 bases and J 4 bases, leaving 20 bases between the germline ends. The CDR3 nucleotides read TGTGCTAGTGGTTCCCCATCGTGGGGAAAGAGTAATCAGCCCCAGCATTTT. This gives the protein CASGSPSWGKSNQPQHF.

The chain joins TRBV5-1 to TRBJ1-1; 11 nucleotides match TRBD1. After removal of 2 bases from V and 7 bases from J, the junction contained 10 bases not matched to a gene. This CDR3 is built from 16 residues. The germline CDR1 and CDR2 sequences are SGHRS and YFSETQ. The CDR3 loop is CASSFGTGGIVGEAFF. CDR3 sequence (DNA): TGCGCCAGCAGCTTCGGGACAGGGGGAATTGTAGGTGAAGCTTTCTTT.

V usage is TRBV11-1 and J usage is TRBJ2-2, with D perhaps TRBD1 or TRBD2 (5 bases each). V was pared by 1 base and J by 7 bases, with 13 bases between. CDR3 length: 15 amino acids. Germline V CDR1 and CDR2: SGHAT, FQDESV (reference sequence). The CDR3 DNA sequence: TGTGCCAGCAGCTTAGAGGGACCACTCAGCGGGGAGCTGTTTTTT. Its translation: CASSLEGPLSGELFF.

This chain links TRBV7-9 with TRBJ1-2; unclear D gene. CDR3 size: 15 residues. Trimming stripped 0 bases from V and 4 bases from J, with 12 bases between. CDR1 is SEHNR and CDR2 is FQNEAQ in the germline V gene (reference sequence). Written as DNA, the CDR3 is TGTGCCAGCAGCTTAGCCCCCGCGGTTTCCTATGGCTACACCTTC. Its translation: CASSLAPAVSYGYTF.

This clone has only a few counts. J is TRBJ2-2 and V is TRBV5-5; 8 nucleotides line up with TRBD2. Per the germline V gene, CDR1 is SGHKS and CDR2 is YYEKEE (reference sequence). CDR3 length: 17 amino acids. The junction had 10 bases not matched to a gene; V was cut back by 4 bases and J by 2 bases. CDR3 region: CASSPHSRGVNTGELFF. CDR3 in DNA: TGTGCCAGCAGCCCCCACTCGCGGGGGGTTAACACCGGGGAGCTGTTTTTT.

The chain employs TRBV18 and TRBJ1-1; no clear D. CDR1 KGHSH and CDR2 LQKENI come from the germline V gene. Trimming took off 0 bases at V and 1 base at J, with 6 bases between the two ends. The CDR3 has 14 residues. The CDR3 loop is CASSPPTGNTEAFF. The CDR3 DNA reads TGTGCCAGCTCACCACCGACGGGGAACACTGAAGCTTTCTTT.

The rearrangement uses TRBV6-1 and TRBJ1-2; 9 bases match TRBD1. The CDR3 contains 15 residues. The J segment lost 8 bases and the V segment lost 1 base, leaving 8 bases of the junction unmatched. The germline gives CDR1 MNHNS, CDR2 SASEGT. Here the CDR3 reads CASSEELGTGQGYTF. The CDR3 DNA reads TGTGCCAGCAGTGAAGAGTTAGGGACAGGGCAGGGCTACACCTTC.

The CDR3 bases are TGTGCCAGCAGCTCTATGACAGGGATCAACTATGGCTACACCTTC. This gives the protein CASSSMTGINYGYTF. The V and J genes are TRBV7-8 and TRBJ1-2; 7 bases line up with TRBD1. CDR3 length: 15 amino acids. The V segment lost 4 bases and the J segment 2 bases; nucleotides outside the gene matches: 7. Germline V lookup: CDR1 SGHVS, CDR2 FQNEAQ.

The chain recombines TRBV15 with TRBJ2-5; D is perhaps TRBD1 (6 bases). Per the germline V gene, CDR1 is LNHNV and CDR2 is YYDKDF (reference sequence). This CDR3 spans 14 amino acids. Trimming stripped 5 bases from V and 5 bases from J, with 15 bases between. The CDR3 DNA reads as TGTGCCACCAGCGCGAGCTTCCAGGGGGAGACCCAGTACTTC. This translates into CATSASFQGETQYF. The full variable domain, its missing parts supplied by reference TRBV15 and TRBJ2-5, is DAMVIQNPRYQVTQFGKPVTLSCSQTLNHNVMYWYQQKSSQAPKLLFHYYDKDFNNEADTPDNFQSRRPNTSFCFLDIRSPGLGDTAMYLCATSASFQGETQYFGPGTRLLVL.

The chain is built from TRBV10-1 and TRBJ2-2; D gene unclear. V was trimmed by 10 bases and J by 2 bases, leaving 14 bases between them. The CDR3 has 14 amino acids. Per the germline V gene, CDR1 is WNHNN and CDR2 is SYGVQD (reference sequence). This chain's CDR3 is CATRPGPNTGELFF. The CDR3, as DNA: TGCGCCACCCGCCCCGGACCCAACACCGGGGAGCTGTTTTTT.

Written as DNA, the CDR3 is TGCAGTGCTAGTTTAGATGCGACCCAGTACTTC. Amino acid sequence: CSASLDATQYF. The chain carries TRBV20-1 and TRBJ2-5; D is uncertain. The germline gives CDR1 DFQATT, CDR2 SNEGSKA (reference sequence). The CDR3 sequence is 11 residues long. Trimming removed 3 bases at V and 7 bases at J, with 9 bases between.

The chain recombines TRBV9 with TRBJ2-2; D possibly uses TRBD1 or TRBD2 (5 bases each). The germline V and J ends were trimmed by 1 base and 4 bases, with 8 bases remaining between them. CDR3 size: 14 residues. The germline CDR1 and CDR2 sequences are SGDLS and YYNGEE. Here the CDR3 DNA reads TGTGCCAGCAGCGTATTTGGGGGCACCGGGGAGCTGTTTTTT. It translates to CASSVFGGTGELFF. Based on the CDR3 plus reference TRBV9 and TRBJ2-2, the full variable domain is DSGVTQTPKHLITATGQRVTLRCSPRSGDLSVYWYQQSLDQGLQFLIQYYNGEERAKGNILERFSAQQFPDLHSELNLSSLELGDSALYFCASSVFGGTGELFFGEGSRLTVL.

The chain uses TRBV5-8 and TRBJ2-1, with unresolved D. The V end was cut by 6 bases, the J end by 5 bases, with 12 bases between. The germline gives CDR1 SGHTS, CDR2 YDEGEE. The CDR3 has 13 amino acids. CDR3 DNA sequence: TGTGCCAGCAACGGTTTCGGCAACAATGAGCAGTTCTTC. Protein: CASNGFGNNEQFF. Filled out from reference TRBV5-8 and TRBJ2-1, the complete variable domain reads EAGVTQSPTHLIKTRGQQATLRCSPISGHTSVYWYQQALGLGLQFLLWYDEGEERNRGNFPPRFSGRQFPNYSSELNVNALELEDSALYLCASNGFGNNEQFFGPGTRLTVL.

This clone appeared a few times. The CDR3 DNA sequence: TGTGCCAGCAGCCAAGGGGACACGAACACTGAAGCTTTCTTT. Protein product: CASSQGDTNTEAFF. The chain has TRBV4-2 and TRBJ1-1; a possible D gene is TRBD1 (6 bases). V was trimmed by 1 base and J by 1 base, leaving 7 bases between them. The CDR3 spans 14 residues. Germline CDR1 is LGHNA and CDR2 is YNFKEQ.

The V and J genes are TRBV6-1 and TRBJ1-5; D ambiguous. Germline V CDR1 and CDR2: MNHNS, SASEGT. The CDR3 length is 11 residues. The ends were cut back, 5 bases at V and 4 bases at J, with 3 bases in the middle. For the CDR3, the DNA is TGTGCCAGCAGTACGAATCAGCCCCAGCATTTT. Residues: CASSTNQPQHF.

The chain combines TRBV5-5 with TRBJ2-7; D not certain. The CDR3 spans 14 residues. V was trimmed by 0 bases and J by 2 bases, leaving 9 bases between them. Germline-derived CDR1 and CDR2 are SGHKS and YYEKEE (reference sequence). The chain's CDR3 is CASSLASVTYEQYF. CDR3 coding DNA: TGTGCCAGCAGCTTGGCCTCGGTTACCTACGAGCAGTACTTC.

This clone was seen a few times. The genes are TRBV11-2 and TRBJ2-1; 9 nucleotides agree with TRBD2. The V segment lost 7 bases and the J segment 5 bases; nucleotides outside the gene matches: 12. Germline CDR1 is SGHAT and CDR2 is FQNNGV. CDR3 length: 16 amino acids. CDR3 residues: CASTKLIAGVHNEQFF. The CDR3, as DNA: TGTGCCAGCACCAAGCTAATAGCGGGAGTACACAATGAGCAGTTCTTC.

The chain links TRBV15 to TRBJ2-1; TRBD1 aligns across 7 bases. Germline CDR1 reads LNHNV; CDR2 reads YYDKDF (reference sequence). J was trimmed by 7 bases and V by 5 bases; bases with no gene match: 8. This CDR3 spans 14 amino acids. The CDR3 coding sequence is TGTGCCACCAGCCGGAGCCTACAGGGGAATGAGCAGTTCTTC. Its protein product is CATSRSLQGNEQFF.

This clone has only one observation. This rearrangement joins TRBV19 to TRBJ1-5; D remains ambiguous. This CDR3 is built from 13 residues. Per germline, CDR1 LNHDA and CDR2 SQIVND (reference sequence). V lost 5 bases to trimming and J lost 5 bases, with 10 bases between them. In DNA form, the CDR3 reads TGTGCCAGTAGTCTTAGATGGGATCAGCCCCAGCATTTT. It codes for CASSLRWDQPQHF.

The chain employs TRBV6-1 and TRBJ2-7; 7 nucleotides align to TRBD1. The CDR3 extends over 12 amino acids. V dropped 7 bases and J dropped 3; count of bases not matched to a gene: 3. Germline V lookup: CDR1 MNHNS, CDR2 SASEGT. The CDR3 spells CASTGQVYEQYF. The CDR3, as DNA: TGTGCCAGCACCGGACAGGTCTACGAGCAGTACTTC.

This chain connects TRBV11-2 to TRBJ1-1; D remains ambiguous. Trimming pared 4 bases from V and 1 base from J, leaving 16 bases between. Germline V gene sequence: CDR1 SGHAT, CDR2 FQNNGV. The CDR3 consists of 16 residues. The CDR3 region is CASSYLGVAQNTEAFF. CDR3 nucleotide sequence: TGTGCCAGCAGCTATCTCGGAGTGGCCCAGAACACTGAAGCTTTCTTT.